This passage covers 6 T cell receptor beta chains from one sample sequenced in a study of cytomegalovirus exposure and HLA in healthy donors. The study ran its PCR with 60 Vbeta and 13 Jbeta primers. Method: immunoSEQ multiplex PCR; TCRdb's copy keeps in-frame clones and lacks some. The table has about 130,000 clones, around four fifths seen once. Sequences were obtained from PBMCs. The receptors here all came from a woman aged 40-49 years in good health and CMV-seropositive.

The V and J genes are TRBV10-3 and TRBJ1-2, with TRBD1 matching over 8 bases. Germline V gene sequence: CDR1 ENHRY, CDR2 SYGVKD. The V gene end was trimmed by 7 bases and the J gene end by 3 bases; junction bases not matched to a gene: 4. The CDR3 is 13 amino acids. CDR3 sequence reads: CAITDRGHYGYTF. CDR3 DNA: TGTGCCATCACCGACAGGGGACACTATGGCTACACCTTC.

This clone occurred a few times. The chain carries TRBV19 and TRBJ1-1; tentative D call: TRBD1 (5 bases). Per germline, CDR1 LNHDA and CDR2 SQIVND (reference sequence). Trimming removed 4 bases at V and 3 bases at J, with 21 bases between. The CDR3 is made up of 17 amino acids. The CDR3 loop reads CASSTWHDFRADTEAFF. The CDR3 nucleotides are TGTGCCAGTAGTACCTGGCACGACTTCAGGGCGGACACTGAAGCTTTCTTT.

V and J are TRBV5-4 and TRBJ2-5; maybe TRBD1 (6 bases). The end of the DNA fits TRBJ2-7 better, so the J call may be wrong. Germline-derived CDR1 and CDR2 are SGHNT and YYREEE (reference sequence). This CDR3 comprises 12 residues. The CDR3 sequence: CASSPQGYEQYF. The CDR3 DNA reads TGTGCCAGCAGCCCCCAGGGGTACGAGCAGTACTTC.

V and J are TRBV21-1 and TRBJ1-4. TRBV21-1 is marked as a pseudogene. This CDR3 is 15 amino acids long. Here the CDR3 DNA reads TGTGCCAGCAGCGGTCAAGGGAGTGGAGATGAAAAACTGTTTTTT. As protein: CASSGQGSGDEKLFF.

The table lists this clone with a count of one. The CDR3 DNA is TGCAGCGTTGAAGTTGTTACTAGGAGTGAGCAGTTCTTC. Amino acid sequence: CSVEVVTRSEQFF. The V call is TRBV29-1, the J call TRBJ2-1; possible D gene TRBD2, 5 bases. Trimming cost V 1 base and J 9 bases, with 13 bases left between them. Germline V gives CDR1 SQVTM, CDR2 ANQGSEA. The CDR3 has 13 residues.

This chain joins TRBV2 and TRBJ2-2, with 7 bases aligning to TRBD1. This CDR3 region has 14 residues. Germline V gene data show CDR1 as SNHLY and CDR2 as FYNNEI. V gave up 6 bases and J gave up 4 bases; unmatched junction bases: 5. CDR3 DNA: TGTGCCAGCAGGGGGACAGCAGCCACCGGGGAGCTGTTTTTT. Its protein product is CASRGTAATGELFF. Filled out from reference TRBV2 and TRBJ2-2, the complete variable domain reads EPEVTQTPSHQVTQMGQEVILRCVPISNHLYFYWYRQILGQKVEFLVSFYNNEISEKSEIFDDQFSVERPDGSNFTLKIRSTKLEDSAMYFCASRGTAATGELFFGEGSRLTVL.